This T cell receptor (beta chain) was sequenced for a study of blood T cell repertoires in COVID-19. On the study more broadly: PBMCs, B-cell-depleted T cells, or T cells provided the cDNA or gDNA that made up the material.

The CDR3 runs to 16 residues. Authors' analysis steps: Counts of nucleated cells, estimated from reference gene primer amplification, were obtained. The method was immunoSEQ multiplex PCR; TCRdb's version includes in-frame clones alone and lacks a portion of them. V and J calls and clone size are those listed in that table; D and trimming were worked out from the DNA. The data contain some 350,000 clones, roughly 90% of them singletons. Sequencing input: peripheral blood. V and J are TRBV21-1 and TRBJ2-7; the D segment call TRBD1 is taken from the table without a DNA check. TRBV21-1 is tagged as a pseudogene. This TCR was sampled from a woman aged 25 to 39 with COVID-19, enrolled during active disease. The CDR3 spells CASSNIGAGHSYEQYF. CDR3 nucleotide sequence: TGTGCCAGCAGCAATATTGGGGCAGGACATTCCTACGAGCAGTACTTC.